Sequencing of this TCR beta chain was carried out in a study of cytotoxic CD8 clonotypes in ibrutinib-treated CLL. This clone showed up just once. Germline CDR1 SGHAT, CDR2 FQNNGV. With V trimmed by 5 bases and J by 3 bases, 6 bases remained unmatched. This CDR3 contains 16 residues. The targeted sequencing depth was 1 in 200,000 to 1 in 1 million T cells. The assay was immunoSEQ multiplex PCR, and TCRdb's table has in-frame clones only and misses some. This table holds about 140,000 clones, roughly 80% found once. The chain uses TRBV11-2 and TRBJ2-5, with 13 positions matching TRBD2. This TCR derives from a human donor with chronic lymphocytic leukemia. The source material was PBMCs, sampled after 12 months of ibrutinib treatment. The CDR3 loop is CASSKTSGGQKETQYF. CDR3 DNA sequence: TGTGCCAGCAGCAAGACTAGCGGGGGGCAGAAAGAGACCCAGTACTTC.